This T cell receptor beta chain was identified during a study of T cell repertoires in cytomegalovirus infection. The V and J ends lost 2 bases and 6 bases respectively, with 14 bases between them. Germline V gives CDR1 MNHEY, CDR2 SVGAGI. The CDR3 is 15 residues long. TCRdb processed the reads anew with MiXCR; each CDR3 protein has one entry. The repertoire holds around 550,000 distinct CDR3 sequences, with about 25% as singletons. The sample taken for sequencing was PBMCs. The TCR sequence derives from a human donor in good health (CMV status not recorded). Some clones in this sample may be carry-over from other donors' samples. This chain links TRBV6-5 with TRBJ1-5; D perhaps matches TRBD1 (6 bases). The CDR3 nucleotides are TGTGCCAGCAGTTACAACAGTTTAGGGGGTCAGCCCCAGCATTTT. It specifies CASSYNSLGGQPQHF.